This entry is about one T cell receptor (beta chain). This record comes from a study of shared clonotypes between healthy human individuals. Samples underwent the assay at deep level. Each cell subset's genomic DNA was divided evenly among several immunoSEQ plates. Unsorted PBMC DNA was sequenced on ten immunoSEQ deep assay plates. Some clones are missing from TCRdb's copy, which holds only in-frame ones; the method was immunoSEQ multiplex PCR. This table has more than 450,000 clones, 79% appearing once. The V gene lost 4 bases and the J gene lost 0 bases, with 9 bases spanning the gap. CDR1 is MNHNS, CDR2 SASEGT, per germline. The CDR3 sequence is 14 residues long.

The TCR sequence derives from a woman aged 40 to 50 in good health. Some clones in this sample may be carry-over from other donors' samples. Sequences were obtained from PBMCs. This chain joins TRBV6-1 and TRBJ1-1; no clear D. For the CDR3, the DNA is TGTGCCAGCAGTGTCGACAAAGTGAACACTGAAGCTTTCTTT. As protein: CASSVDKVNTEAFF.